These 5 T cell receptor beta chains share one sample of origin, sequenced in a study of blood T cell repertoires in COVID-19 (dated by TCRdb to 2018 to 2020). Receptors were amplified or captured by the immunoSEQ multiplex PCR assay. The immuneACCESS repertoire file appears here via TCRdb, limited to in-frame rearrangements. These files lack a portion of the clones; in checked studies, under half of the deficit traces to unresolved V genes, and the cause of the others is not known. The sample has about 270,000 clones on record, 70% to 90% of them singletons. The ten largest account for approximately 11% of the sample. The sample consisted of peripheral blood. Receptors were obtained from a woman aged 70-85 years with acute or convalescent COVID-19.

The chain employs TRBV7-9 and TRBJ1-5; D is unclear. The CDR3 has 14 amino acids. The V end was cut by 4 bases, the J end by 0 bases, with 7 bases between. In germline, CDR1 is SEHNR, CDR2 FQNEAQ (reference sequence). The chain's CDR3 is CASSSSISNQPQHF. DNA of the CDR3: TGTGCCAGCAGCTCGAGCATTAGCAATCAGCCCCAGCATTTT.

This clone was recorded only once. For the CDR3, the DNA is TGTGCCAGCAGCTTAGGCCTCAGGGGAAGTTTTGGAAACACCATATATTTT. Translating gives CASSLGLRGSFGNTIYF. V gene TRBV7-8 combines with J gene TRBJ1-3, with TRBD1 as a possible D gene (6 bases). Germline CDR1 reads SGHVS; CDR2 reads FQNEAQ. The CDR3 covers 17 residues. The V end lost 1 base, the J end lost 3 bases, and 16 bases lay between the germline ends.

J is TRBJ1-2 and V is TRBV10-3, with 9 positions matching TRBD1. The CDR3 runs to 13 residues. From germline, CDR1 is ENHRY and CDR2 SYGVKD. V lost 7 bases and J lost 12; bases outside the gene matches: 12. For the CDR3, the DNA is TGTGCCATCAAGACGAAACGGACAGGGGACCACACCTTC. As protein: CAIKTKRTGDHTF.

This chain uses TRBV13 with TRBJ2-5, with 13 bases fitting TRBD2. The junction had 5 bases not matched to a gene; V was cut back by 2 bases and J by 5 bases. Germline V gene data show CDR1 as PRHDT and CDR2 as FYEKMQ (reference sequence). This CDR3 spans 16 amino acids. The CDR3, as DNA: TGTGCCAGCAGCTTACGACTAGCGGGGGGAGGGGAGACCCAGTACTTC. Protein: CASSLRLAGGGETQYF.

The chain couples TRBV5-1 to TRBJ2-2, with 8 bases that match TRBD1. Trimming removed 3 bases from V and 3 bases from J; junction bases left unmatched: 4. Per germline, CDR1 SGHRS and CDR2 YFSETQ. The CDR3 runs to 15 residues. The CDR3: CASSSWGQDTGELFF. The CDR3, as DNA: TGCGCCAGCAGCTCCTGGGGACAGGACACCGGGGAGCTGTTTTTT.